Listed here are 28 T cell receptor beta chains from one sample, sequenced in a study of beta chain features in type 1 diabetes. Study-level findings and limits: In all four CD4+ subsets, TCRB CDR3 length was significantly, moderately reduced in type 1 diabetes.

These TCRs' antigens remain unknown. Expressed TCRB transcripts were sequenced after all isolated RNA was converted to cDNA. Using immunoSEQ multiplex PCR, the repertoire was profiled, and TCRdb retains in-frame clones only, with some absent. The sample includes roughly 150,000 clones, approximately 7.8% seen only once; the top ten take approximately 1%. The sample consisted of central memory CD4+ T cells from blood. All receptors come from a woman between 40 and 55 years old with type 1 diabetes.

The chain uses TRBV29-1 and TRBJ1-1, with 7 positions matching TRBD1. This CDR3 is built from 14 residues. The germline V gene encodes CDR1 SQVTM and CDR2 ANQGSEA. The trim removed 7 bases at V and 4 bases at J, leaving 12 bases unmatched. DNA for the CDR3: TGCAGCGCCCTGGGCCAGGGGGTCCTCACTGAAGCTTTCTTT. Amino acid sequence: CSALGQGVLTEAFF.

The chain employs TRBV4-1 and TRBJ2-6; D is unclear. Germline CDR1 MGHRA, CDR2 YSYEKL. CDR3 length: 16 amino acids. Trimming pared 1 base from V and 0 bases from J, leaving 7 bases between. Here the CDR3 reads CASSQVDNSGANVLTF. In nucleotides, the CDR3 is TGCGCCAGCAGCCAAGTCGACAACTCTGGGGCCAACGTCCTGACTTTC.

V is TRBV19 and J is TRBJ1-2; perhaps TRBD1 as D (5 bases). V was pared by 5 bases and J by 6 bases, with 13 bases between. The CDR3 runs to 13 residues. Looked up from germline, CDR1 is LNHDA and CDR2 is SQIVND (reference sequence). The CDR3 DNA reads as TGTGCCAGTAGTCGACAGTCCTCCCATGGCTACACCTTC. Amino acids: CASSRQSSHGYTF. Full variable domain (missing parts from reference TRBV19 and TRBJ1-2): DGGITQSPKYLFRKEGQNVTLSCEQNLNHDAMYWYRQDPGQGLRLIYYSQIVNDFQKGDIAEGYSVSREKKESFPLTVTSAQKNPTAFYLCASSRQSSHGYTFGSGTRLTVV.

The chain carries TRBV29-1 and TRBJ2-3; a weak D match, TRBD1 (5 bases). CDR1 is SQVTM and CDR2 is ANQGSEA in the germline V gene. V was cut by 2 bases and J by 2 bases, with 11 bases left in between. The CDR3 extends over 14 amino acids. The chain's CDR3 is CSVESQGNTDTQYF. CDR3 nucleotides: TGCAGCGTTGAAAGTCAGGGCAACACAGATACGCAGTATTTT.

This clone was detected only a few times. The genes are TRBV6-1 and TRBJ1-2; unclear D gene. Germline lookup yields CDR1 MNHNS and CDR2 SASEGT. Trimming removed 1 base from V and 3 bases from J, with 6 bases in between. CDR3 length equals 13 residues. This CDR3 is CASSEERHYGYTF. For the CDR3, the DNA is TGTGCCAGCAGTGAAGAGCGGCACTATGGCTACACCTTC.

The rearrangement links TRBV15 to TRBJ2-2, with TRBD1 as a possible D gene (6 bases). Germline V gene lookup returns CDR1 LNHNV and CDR2 YYDKDF (reference sequence). The CDR3 totals 18 residues. Trimming removed 0 bases at V and 6 bases at J, with 20 bases between. Written as DNA, the CDR3 is TGTGCCACCAGCAGAGATAGGGCCAGGGGTGATGGAGCCGGGGAGCTGTTTTTT. Translated: CATSRDRARGDGAGELFF.

This clone occurred many times. The chain combines TRBV28 with TRBJ2-3, with 12 bases matching TRBD1. The CDR3 spans 14 residues. Per the germline V gene, CDR1 is MDHEN and CDR2 is SYDVKM. The V gene end was trimmed by 8 bases and the J gene end by 5 bases; junction bases not matched to a gene: 5. The CDR3 coding sequence is TGTGCCAGCCGGGACAGGGGGCTGGAAGATACGCAGTATTTT. It codes for CASRDRGLEDTQYF.

This rearrangement joins TRBV4-2 to TRBJ1-1; possible D gene TRBD1, 6 bases. The CDR3 totals 16 residues. Trimming removed 2 bases at V and 1 base at J, with 14 bases between. Germline V CDR1 and CDR2: LGHNA, YNFKEQ. The DNA of the CDR3 is TGTGCCAGCAGCCAACAGGGGCAAATAAGGAACACTGAAGCTTTCTTT. It translates to CASSQQGQIRNTEAFF.

The chain combines TRBV5-5 with TRBJ1-1, with no clear D. The germline CDR1 and CDR2 sequences are SGHKS and YYEKEE (reference sequence). Trimming took off 0 bases at V and 4 bases at J, with 10 bases between the two ends. This CDR3 region has 14 residues. CDR3 in DNA: TGTGCCAGCAGCTTGGCCCCGAGGAGCACTGAAGCTTTCTTT. It translates to CASSLAPRSTEAFF.

This clone was detected a few times. This chain joins TRBV7-2 and TRBJ1-2, with 10 bases that match TRBD1. Germline CDR1 reads SGHTA; CDR2 reads FQGNSA. CDR3 size: 14 residues. V lost 4 bases, J lost 8 bases, and 7 bases stayed unmatched. The CDR3 loop reads CASSSRQGAKGYTF. In DNA form, the CDR3 reads TGTGCCAGCAGCTCCCGACAGGGGGCGAAAGGCTACACCTTC. Filled out from reference TRBV7-2 and TRBJ1-2, the complete variable domain reads GAGVSQSPSNKVTEKGKDVELRCDPISGHTALYWYRQSLGQGLEFLIYFQGNSAPDKSGLPSDRFSAERTGGSVSTLTIQRTQQEDSAVYLCASSSRQGAKGYTFGSGTRLTVV.

The chain couples TRBV6-5 to TRBJ1-6, with D possibly TRBD1 on 5 matching bases. The CDR3 is made up of 13 amino acids. Germline loops: CDR1 MNHEY, CDR2 SVGAGI. Trimming shortened V by 7 bases and J by 7 bases, and 11 bases separated the two germline ends. CDR3 protein: CASTVGGNSPLHF. The CDR3 region has the DNA TGTGCCAGCACGGTTGGGGGGAATTCACCCCTCCACTTT.

The gene calls are TRBV18 and TRBJ2-2; the match to TRBD2 covers 9 bases. CDR1 KGHSH and CDR2 LQKENI come from the germline V gene. The length of the CDR3 is 17 residues. V was pared by 0 bases and J by 7 bases, with 9 bases of the junction left unmatched. The CDR3, as DNA: TGTGCCAGCTCACCACCGATGACTAGCGGTCATTACGGGGAGCTGTTTTTT. Amino acid sequence: CASSPPMTSGHYGELFF.

This clone was counted only a few times. The rearrangement uses TRBV19 and TRBJ1-1, with a tentative D call TRBD1 (6 bases). Germline V lookup: CDR1 LNHDA, CDR2 SQIVND (reference sequence). Trimming took off 8 bases at V and 1 base at J, with 11 bases between the two ends. The CDR3 has 13 residues. The CDR3 DNA sequence: TGTGCCAGTGGGGGACATAGGAACACTGAAGCTTTCTTT. Translated: CASGGHRNTEAFF.

The sample holds a few counts of this clone. The chain carries TRBV2 and TRBJ1-2; 8 nucleotides line up with TRBD1. V shed 6 bases and J 4 bases; nucleotides not matched to a gene: 7. In germline, CDR1 is SNHLY, CDR2 FYNNEI. The CDR3 length is 14 residues. In DNA, the CDR3 is TGTGCCAGCAGGTCAGGGGGCGCGACCTATGGCTACACCTTC. This translates into CASRSGGATYGYTF.

The chain joins TRBV7-2 to TRBJ2-3; no clear D gene. Trimming cost V 3 bases and J 2 bases, with 6 bases left between them. Germline lookup yields CDR1 SGHTA and CDR2 FQGNSA. The length of the CDR3 is 13 residues. The CDR3 reads CASSFPVTDTQYF. Here the CDR3 DNA reads TGTGCCAGCAGCTTCCCAGTCACAGATACGCAGTATTTT. Using reference TRBV7-2 and TRBJ2-3 for the parts outside the CDR3, the full variable domain is GAGVSQSPSNKVTEKGKDVELRCDPISGHTALYWYRQSLGQGLEFLIYFQGNSAPDKSGLPSDRFSAERTGGSVSTLTIQRTQQEDSAVYLCASSFPVTDTQYFGPGTRLTVL.

Ten or more counts support this clone. This rearrangement joins TRBV4-3 to TRBJ1-2, with D unresolved. Germline V lookup: CDR1 LGHNA, CDR2 YSLEER. Trimming took 0 bases from V and 4 from J, leaving 9 bases between them. This CDR3 spans 14 amino acids. Written as DNA, the CDR3 is TGCGCCAGCAGCCAAGATGGAGGCGTCTATGGCTACACCTTC. This codes for CASSQDGGVYGYTF.

The chain links TRBV28 to TRBJ1-1; possible D gene TRBD1, 5 bases. Per germline, CDR1 MDHEN and CDR2 SYDVKM. Deletions cut 11 bases from V and 2 bases from J, with 21 bases between. This CDR3 spans 15 amino acids. CDR3 residues: CAHRRAGKGNTEAFF. CDR3 sequence (DNA): TGTGCCCACCGTAGGGCAGGGAAGGGTAACACTGAAGCTTTCTTT.

The chain employs TRBV15 and TRBJ2-5; TRBD2 matches at 8 bases. J lost 1 base, V lost 1 base, and 8 bases had no gene match. This CDR3 comprises 17 residues. Looked up from germline, CDR1 is LNHNV and CDR2 is YYDKDF (reference sequence). In nucleotides, the CDR3 is TGTGCCACCAGCAGAGGAGGGCAACTAGCGGTCCAAGAGACCCAGTACTTC. Translated: CATSRGGQLAVQETQYF.

The CDR3 DNA sequence: TGTGCCAGCAGAGCCGACAGGAATTCACCCCTCCACTTT. Translation: CASRADRNSPLHF. The J gene is TRBJ1-6, the V gene TRBV28; tentatively, D is TRBD1 (6 bases). Per the germline V gene, CDR1 is MDHEN and CDR2 is SYDVKM. V was trimmed by 6 bases and J by 7 bases, leaving 10 bases between them. CDR3 length: 13 residues.

The chain combines TRBV7-2 with TRBJ2-5; perhaps TRBD2 as D (6 bases). Per germline, CDR1 SGHTA and CDR2 FQGNSA. Deletions cut 3 bases from V and 1 base from J, with 15 bases between. The CDR3 has 16 amino acids. CDR3 DNA sequence: TGTGCCAGCAGCTTCTGGCGGGGAGACCTCCAAGAGACCCAGTACTTC. Amino acids: CASSFWRGDLQETQYF.

About this clone itself: Other nucleotide sequences from this sample produce the same CDR3. The chain uses TRBV7-9 and TRBJ1-1; perhaps TRBD1 as D (6 bases). V dropped 5 bases and J dropped 1 base, with 8 bases sitting between them. The germline gives CDR1 SEHNR, CDR2 FQNEAQ (reference sequence). This CDR3 is built from 13 residues. In DNA form, the CDR3 reads TGTGCCAGCAGCCGGACAGCGAACACTGAAGCTTTCTTT. Protein sequence: CASSRTANTEAFF.

The chain is built from TRBV11-2 and TRBJ2-7, with D possibly matching TRBD1 (5 bases). The V end lost 4 bases, the J end lost 3 bases, and 10 bases lay between the germline ends. This CDR3 has 13 amino acids. Germline V gene sequence: CDR1 SGHAT, CDR2 FQNNGV. The CDR3 sequence is CASSWGSNYEQYF. The CDR3, as DNA: TGTGCCAGCAGCTGGGGCTCGAACTACGAGCAGTACTTC.

This clone was seen a few times. V gene TRBV4-2 combines with J gene TRBJ1-6; D might be TRBD1 (5 bases). The germline gives CDR1 LGHNA, CDR2 YNFKEQ. The CDR3 extends over 14 amino acids. The V and J ends lost 6 bases and 8 bases respectively, with 14 bases between them. As DNA, the CDR3 is TGTGCCAGCAGACATCAGGGTGGGGATTCACCCCTCCACTTT. Its protein is CASRHQGGDSPLHF.

This sequence joins TRBV6-5 and TRBJ1-5; D not resolved. The CDR3 covers 14 residues. Germline V gene data show CDR1 as MNHEY and CDR2 as SVGAGI. Trimming took off 0 bases at V and 4 bases at J, with 7 bases between the two ends. CDR3 coding DNA: TGTGCCAGCAGTTACTCGAGAGTAAATCAGCCCCAGCATTTT. Encoded protein: CASSYSRVNQPQHF.

The rearrangement links TRBV9 to TRBJ1-6, with 7 bases lining up with TRBD1. In germline, CDR1 is SGDLS, CDR2 YYNGEE. The trim removed 3 bases at V and 9 bases at J, leaving 6 bases unmatched. There are 14 residues in the CDR3. Here the CDR3 reads CASSATGLGSPLHF. The CDR3 nucleotides read TGTGCCAGCAGCGCGACAGGGCTGGGTTCACCCCTCCACTTT.

The V gene is TRBV4-1, the J gene TRBJ2-7; D is undetermined. Germline CDR1 reads MGHRA; CDR2 reads YSYEKL. V lost 3 bases to trimming and J lost 4 bases, with 10 bases between them. The length of the CDR3 is 13 residues. This chain's CDR3 is CASSHSGAYEQYF. CDR3 DNA sequence: TGCGCCAGCAGCCATTCAGGCGCTTACGAGCAGTACTTC.

This clone has just a few counts. The CDR3: CASSFYRSYEQYF. CDR3 DNA sequence: TGTGCCAGCAGTTTTTACAGGTCCTACGAGCAGTACTTC. This chain uses TRBV27 with TRBJ2-7; tentatively, D is TRBD1 (5 bases). The CDR3 is made up of 13 amino acids. The V gene lost 3 bases and the J gene lost 1 base, with 7 bases spanning the gap. CDR1 and CDR2 from the germline V gene are MNHEY and SMNVEV (reference sequence).

J is TRBJ2-7 and V is TRBV14, with a possible D match to TRBD2 (5 bases). Trimming took off 1 base at V and 9 bases at J, with 16 bases between the two ends. CDR1 and CDR2 from the germline V gene are SGHDN and FVKESK. The CDR3 sequence is 14 residues long. CDR3 in amino acids: CASSQVSGLPSQYF. The CDR3 nucleotides are TGTGCCAGCAGCCAAGTGAGCGGTTTACCTTCGCAGTACTTC.